Presented here are 21 T cell receptor beta chains from one specimen sequenced in a study of metastatic and nonmetastatic thyroid tumors. Thyroid surgery was performed in patients who had received no treatment beforehand. TCRdb re-processed the PCR reads through MiXCR. Seen here are around 10,000 clones, approximately 29% observed once, and the top ten hold 15% to 20%. Sequenced input: tumor tissue. These receptors all stem from a female donor with papillary thyroid cancer or a benign thyroid nodule (not recorded which). Some clones in this sample may be carry-over from other donors' samples.

In this sample, this clone is medium-sized (0.01 to 0.1%). The gene calls are TRBV4-2 and TRBJ2-5; the D call may be TRBD1 or TRBD2 (5 bases each). Looked up from germline, CDR1 is LGHNA and CDR2 is YNFKEQ. CDR3 length equals 15 residues. The germline V and J ends were trimmed by 0 bases and 1 base, with 9 bases remaining between them. In DNA form, the CDR3 reads TGTGCCAGCAGCCAAGAGGGGCGGGCCCAAGAGACCCAGTACTTC. Its protein is CASSQEGRAQETQYF.

The rearrangement uses TRBV20-1 and TRBJ2-6, with D hard to call. The CDR3 extends over 15 amino acids. Germline CDR1 and CDR2: DFQATT and SNEGSKA (reference sequence). V shed 0 bases and J shed 1 base, with 7 bases lying between them. The CDR3 nucleotides are TGCAGTGCTAGAGATTCGTTTTCTGGGGCCAACGTCCTGACTTTC. Translating gives CSARDSFSGANVLTF.

This clone has only a few counts. The chain joins TRBV6-1 to TRBJ2-2; 8 bases align to TRBD2. V lost 5 bases to trimming and J lost 1 base; unmatched junction nucleotides: 3. The CDR3 spans 15 residues. Germline V gene lookup returns CDR1 MNHNS and CDR2 SASEGT. CDR3 in DNA: TGTGCCAGCAGTCAACTAGCGGTGAACACCGGGGAGCTGTTTTTT. Translation gives CASSQLAVNTGELFF.

As for this clone: A clone one base away is much larger, so this may be a read error. The chain recombines TRBV28 with TRBJ2-4, with a weak D call TRBD2 (7 bases). This CDR3 region has 17 residues. V was pared by 4 bases and J by 0 bases, with 16 bases between. Germline V lookup: CDR1 MDHEN, CDR2 SYDVKM. The CDR3 protein is CASSSEYGGLAKNIQYF. CDR3 nucleotides: TGTGCCAGCAGTTCTGAATACGGGGGGCTAGCCAAAAACATTCAGTACTTC.

This clone qualifies as medium-sized. J is TRBJ1-1 and V is TRBV6-2 or TRBV6-3, with D unresolved. Between the trimmed V and J ends, which lost 7 bases and 5 bases, there was a span of 8 bases. Germline assignment: CDR1 MNHEY and CDR2 SVGEGT. The CDR3 sequence is 11 residues long. The CDR3 here is CASNGWTEAFF. CDR3 bases: TGTGCCAGCAATGGTTGGACTGAAGCTTTCTTT.

There are a few counts of this clone. The V gene is TRBV28, the J gene TRBJ1-1; TRBD1 is a possible D gene (6 bases). CDR1 and CDR2 (germline): MDHEN, SYDVKM. The CDR3 loop spans 14 amino acids. The ends were cut back, 5 bases at V and 7 bases at J, with 17 bases in the middle. In DNA form, the CDR3 reads TGTGCCAGCAGTCACAGGGACCGGTGGCATGAAGCTTTCTTT. Protein sequence: CASSHRDRWHEAFF.

This clone is deemed medium-sized. The gene calls are TRBV19 and TRBJ1-2; D not resolved. Per the germline V gene, CDR1 is LNHDA and CDR2 is SQIVND (reference sequence). Trimming removed 3 bases at V and 8 bases at J, with 16 bases between. The CDR3 spans 14 residues. The CDR3 DNA is TGTGCCAGTAGTATCTGGTCCAATCCTACCGGCTACACCTTC. This sequence encodes CASSIWSNPTGYTF.

The chain combines TRBV11-1 with TRBJ1-1; 10 positions agree with TRBD1. CDR1 and CDR2 from the germline V gene are SGHAT and FQDESV (reference sequence). The CDR3 covers 15 residues. Losses at the gene ends were 5 bases for V and 4 bases for J; bases not matched to a gene: 7. CDR3 DNA: TGTGCCAGCAGCCCTGGGACAGGGGTGAGCACTGAAGCTTTCTTT. Its protein product is CASSPGTGVSTEAFF.

V is TRBV27 and J is TRBJ2-7, with D maybe TRBD1 (6 bases). Per germline, CDR1 MNHEY and CDR2 SMNVEV (reference sequence). V gave up 5 bases and J gave up 1 base, with 9 bases separating them. The CDR3 extends over 13 amino acids. CDR3 amino acids: CASSPGQSYEQYF. The DNA of the CDR3 is TGTGCCAGCAGTCCCGGACAGTCCTACGAGCAGTACTTC.

The chain joins TRBV12-3 or TRBV12-4 to TRBJ1-2; TRBD1 might be the D (5 bases). Trimming removed 5 bases at V and 8 bases at J, with 12 bases between. The CDR3 is made up of 12 amino acids. CDR3: CASSPDSGGYTF. The CDR3 bases are TGTGCCAGCAGTCCAGACAGCGGAGGCTACACCTTC.

V usage is TRBV18 and J usage is TRBJ2-7; 12 bases align to TRBD2. Trimming removed 0 bases from V and 6 bases from J; junction bases left unmatched: 6. Germline CDR1 is KGHSH and CDR2 is LQKENI. This CDR3 contains 16 residues. The CDR3 region has the DNA TGTGCCAGCTCACCACCGGTGCTAGCGGGAGGGGGCGAGCAGTACTTC. Its protein product is CASSPPVLAGGGEQYF.

By proportion, this clone is medium-sized. For the CDR3, the DNA is TGCGCCAGCAGGGGAACTGACAGTAAAGAGACCCAGTACTTC. It specifies CASRGTDSKETQYF. The gene calls are TRBV5-1 and TRBJ2-5, with D tentatively TRBD1 (5 bases). V was shortened by 5 bases and J by 3 bases, with 14 bases between the two germline ends. From germline, CDR1 is SGHRS and CDR2 YFSETQ. This CDR3 comprises 14 residues.

This clone came up a few times. The genes are TRBV27 and TRBJ1-1, with no clear D. From germline, CDR1 is MNHEY and CDR2 SMNVEV (reference sequence). V dropped 7 bases and J dropped 0 bases, with 9 bases sitting between them. The CDR3 has 13 amino acids. Written as DNA, the CDR3 is TGTGCCAGCAATGCAGGCGTGAACACTGAAGCTTTCTTT. This gives the protein CASNAGVNTEAFF.

This clone appeared a few times. The V and J genes are TRBV11-2 and TRBJ2-1, with TRBD2 matching 10 bases. CDR3 length equals 16 residues. Germline CDR1 is SGHAT and CDR2 is FQNNGV. Trimming took 5 bases from V and 1 from J; bases not matched to a gene: 5. The CDR3 bases are TGTGCCAGCAGCCCTAATAGCGGGGGGTCCTACAATGAGCAGTTCTTC. Its protein product is CASSPNSGGSYNEQFF.

In the case of this clone: A much larger clonotype is one base distant, so this may be a read error. The gene calls are TRBV3-1 and TRBJ2-3; no clear D. The germline V gene encodes CDR1 LGHDT and CDR2 YNNKEL (reference sequence). This CDR3 has 9 amino acids. CDR3 sequence: CAAVDTQYF. As DNA, the CDR3 is TGTGCGGCGGTTGATACGCAGTATTTT.

This clone was counted only a few times. The rearrangement joins TRBV6-2 or TRBV6-3 to TRBJ2-7; weak D call: TRBD1 (6 bases). CDR1 is MNHEY and CDR2 is SVGEGT in the germline V gene. Trimming removed 2 bases from V and 0 bases from J, with 8 bases in between. The CDR3 consists of 14 residues. CDR3 in amino acids: CASSYRDISYEQYF. CDR3 nucleotides: TGTGCCAGCAGTTACCGGGACATCTCCTACGAGCAGTACTTC.

This clone was detected a few times. V is TRBV6-2 or TRBV6-3 and J is TRBJ2-7, with 10 positions matching TRBD2. With V trimmed by 5 bases and J by 9 bases, 7 bases remained unmatched. CDR1 MNHEY and CDR2 SVGEGT come from the germline V gene. The CDR3 runs to 13 residues. The CDR3 sequence is CASSPAGGKGQYF. DNA of the CDR3: TGTGCCAGCAGTCCAGCGGGAGGGAAGGGGCAGTACTTC.

The V gene is TRBV20-1, the J gene TRBJ2-7, with D unclear. The germline V gene encodes CDR1 DFQATT and CDR2 SNEGSKA (reference sequence). V was trimmed by 1 base and J by 2 bases, leaving 9 bases between them. This CDR3 comprises 13 residues. The CDR3 DNA is TGCAGTGCTAGAGGGACGCCGGCCTACGAGCAGTACTTC. It is translated as CSARGTPAYEQYF.

This clone is medium-sized within its sample. The chain recombines TRBV6-1 with TRBJ2-7; D is unresolved. The CDR3 runs to 15 residues. Trimming took 3 bases from V and 0 from J, leaving 12 bases between them. Per germline, CDR1 MNHNS and CDR2 SASEGT. This chain's CDR3 is CASSDARSSSYEQYF. The CDR3 DNA follows: TGTGCCAGCAGTGATGCCAGATCCTCCTCCTACGAGCAGTACTTC.

The V and J genes are TRBV20-1 and TRBJ2-7; 7 bases fit TRBD2. V dropped 5 bases and J dropped 2; count of bases not matched to a gene: 6. Germline V gene data show CDR1 as DFQATT and CDR2 as SNEGSKA (reference sequence). The CDR3 is 13 residues long. CDR3 bases: TGCAGTGCTGAAACTAGCGAGCCCTACGAGCAGTACTTC. It is translated as CSAETSEPYEQYF.

The rearrangement uses TRBV10-3 and TRBJ2-7, with 10 positions matching TRBD2. V lost 5 bases and J lost 5; bases outside the gene matches: 3. CDR3 length equals 13 residues. In germline, CDR1 is ENHRY, CDR2 SYGVKD. CDR3 DNA sequence: TGTGCCATCAGTTCTAGCGGGAGTGACGAGCAGTACTTC. This encodes CAISSSGSDEQYF.